A selection of T cell receptor beta chains follows, all from one sample in a study of cytomegalovirus exposure and HLA in healthy donors. TCRdb's table, derived via immunoSEQ multiplex PCR, lists solely in-frame clones and lacks some. The sample shows about 94,000 clones, roughly three quarters of them seen only once. Sequencing was performed on PBMCs. Receptor source: a woman aged 60 to 75 in good health and CMV-seronegative. CDR3s include the opening cysteine and the closing phenylalanine or tryptophan. The D gene is left open where the match is weak. Size values are once, few and many counts, or a class for expanded clones, and some rows have none.

v_gene,j_gene,d_gene,abundance,CDR3aa,CDR3nt
TRBV7-2,TRBJ1-2,NA,NA,CASSLTPGRGNGYTF,TGTGCCAGCAGCCTTACCCCGGGTAGGGGAAATGGCTACACCTTC
TRBV5-4,TRBJ2-1,TRBD1,NA,CASSFGQGVPYNEQFF,TGTGCCAGCAGCTTCGGGCAGGGGGTCCCCTACAATGAGCAGTTCTTC
TRBV28,TRBJ1-1,TRBD1,NA,CASSVGDRDVWTEAFF,TGTGCCAGCAGCGTTGGGGACAGGGATGTTTGGACTGAAGCTTTCTTT
TRBV6-5,TRBJ1-5,NA,NA,CASRAGLSNQPQHF,TGTGCCAGCAGAGCAGGGTTAAGCAATCAGCCCCAGCATTTT
TRBV10-2,TRBJ1-1,NA,NA,CASSEGGGTEAFF,TGCGCCAGCAGTGAGGGTGGGGGGACTGAAGCTTTCTTT
TRBV5-1,TRBJ2-5,NA,NA,CASSSQETQYF,TGCGCCAGCAGCTCACAAGAGACCCAGTACTTC
TRBV4-1,TRBJ2-3,NA,NA,CASSQGRASTDTQYF,TGCGCCAGCAGCCAAGGCAGGGCGAGCACAGATACGCAGTATTTT
TRBV7-8,TRBJ2-3,NA,NA,CASSFSGGGATDTQYF,TGTGCCAGCAGCTTCAGCGGCGGGGGCGCTACAGATACGCAGTATTTT
TRBV5-6,TRBJ2-7,NA,few,CASSLVKSPTRYEQYF,TGTGCCAGCAGCTTGGTTAAGAGTCCTACCCGCTACGAGCAGTACTTC
TRBV4-3,TRBJ1-5,NA,NA,CASSQVSGDQPQHF,TGCGCCAGCAGCCAAGTAAGCGGGGATCAGCCCCAGCATTTT
TRBV5-1,TRBJ1-4,NA,NA,CASSSGRDSNEKLFF,TGCGCCAGCAGTTCCGGACGGGATAGTAATGAAAAACTGTTTTTT
TRBV7-2,TRBJ2-7,TRBD2,NA,CASSLTAGGLYEQYF,TGTGCCAGCAGCTTAACAGCGGGAGGGCTTTACGAGCAGTACTTC
TRBV5-6,TRBJ1-2,NA,NA,CASSFRSRELVDTF,TGTGCCAGCAGCTTTAGGTCTAGGGAACTAGTTGACACCTTC
TRBV7-2,TRBJ2-5,NA,NA,CASSLVRGGAGETQYF,TGTGCCAGCAGCTTAGTTCGTGGGGGGGCGGGGGAGACCCAGTACTTC
TRBV6-4,TRBJ1-2,NA,NA,CASSVQGSRHNYGYTF,TGTGCCAGCAGTGTCCAGGGGTCGAGGCATAACTATGGCTACACCTTC
TRBV11-3,TRBJ2-3,TRBD2,NA,CASSPRGVDTQYF,TGTGCCAGCAGCCCACGGGGGGTAGATACGCAGTATTTT
TRBV5-6,TRBJ2-1,NA,NA,CASSLTGEVGNEQFF,TGTGCCAGCAGCTTGACGGGGGAGGTTGGGAATGAGCAGTTCTTC
TRBV7-9,TRBJ2-1,TRBD2,NA,CASSPSGSRDNEQFF,TGTGCCAGCAGCCCCAGCGGGAGTAGGGACAATGAGCAGTTCTTC
TRBV7-9,TRBJ1-1,TRBD1,NA,CASSLPGQLNTEAFF,TGTGCCAGCAGCCTACCGGGACAGCTGAACACTGAAGCTTTCTTT
TRBV15,TRBJ1-1,NA,few,CATREAFF,TGTGCCACCAGGGAGGCTTTCTTT
TRBV6-5,TRBJ2-7,TRBD1,NA,CASSYSAGGSTYEQYF,TGTGCCAGCAGTTACTCGGCAGGGGGCTCGACCTACGAGCAGTACTTC
TRBV18,TRBJ1-1,TRBD1,NA,CASSPFDRGSTEAFF,TGTGCCAGCTCACCGTTCGACAGGGGGTCGACTGAAGCTTTCTTT
TRBV5-6,TRBJ2-3,TRBD2,once,CASSLASGRTDTQYF,TGTGCCAGCAGCTTGGCTAGCGGGAGGACAGATACGCAGTATTTT
TRBV2,TRBJ2-3,TRBD2,NA,CASSGGTTADTQYF,TGTGCCAGCAGTGGGGGGACTACCGCAGATACGCAGTATTTT
TRBV7-2,TRBJ1-5,NA,NA,CASSLAGGRSQPQHF,TGTGCCAGCAGCTTGGCGGGGGGACGAAGTCAGCCCCAGCATTTT
TRBV10-1,TRBJ2-3,NA,NA,CASRGTHSTDTQYF,TGCGCCAGCAGGGGGACACATAGCACAGATACGCAGTATTTT
TRBV27,TRBJ1-4,TRBD1,NA,CASSLLGQNEKLFF,TGTGCCAGCAGTTTATTGGGACAGAATGAAAAACTGTTTTTT
TRBV4-1,TRBJ2-5,TRBD2,once,CASSLSGTYQETQYF,TGCGCCAGCAGCTTAAGCGGGACGTACCAAGAGACCCAGTACTTC
TRBV7-2,TRBJ2-2,TRBD2,NA,CASINSPGTSLTGELFF,TGTGCCAGCATAAATAGTCCCGGGACTAGCCTCACCGGGGAGCTGTTTTTT
TRBV7-9,TRBJ2-7,NA,few,CASSSNYEQYF,TGTGCCAGCAGCTCAAACTACGAGCAGTACTTC
TRBV2,TRBJ1-1,NA,NA,CASIMTGRNTEAFF,TGTGCCAGCATCATGACCGGGAGGAACACTGAAGCTTTCTTT
TRBV19,TRBJ1-3,NA,once,CASSIFGRTGNTIYF,TGTGCCAGTAGTATATTCGGCAGGACTGGAAACACCATATATTTT
TRBV10-3,TRBJ2-2,TRBD1,NA,CAAVGQSYTGELFF,TGTGCCGCAGTGGGACAGAGTTACACCGGGGAGCTGTTTTTT
TRBV6-1,TRBJ1-1,TRBD1,few,CASSQTGTAYTEAFF,TGTGCCAGCAGCCAAACCGGGACAGCGTACACTGAAGCTTTCTTT
TRBV6-5,TRBJ2-3,NA,NA,CASSWTTIGTDTQYF,TGTGCCAGCAGTTGGACGACTATCGGCACAGATACGCAGTATTTT
TRBV5-4,TRBJ2-5,TRBD1,NA,CASSFDRGQETQYF,TGTGCCAGCAGCTTCGACAGGGGACAAGAGACCCAGTACTTC
TRBV30,TRBJ1-3,TRBD1,NA,CAWRSQGTGNTIYF,TGTGCCTGGCGCTCACAGGGGACGGGAAACACCATATATTTT
TRBV7-2,TRBJ2-1,TRBD2,NA,CASSFSPGGFYNEQFF,TGTGCCAGCAGCTTTAGTCCGGGAGGGTTCTACAATGAGCAGTTCTTC
TRBV2,TRBJ1-2,TRBD1,NA,CASTERWTGGNYGYTF,TGTGCCAGCACTGAACGATGGACAGGGGGAAACTATGGCTACACCTTC
TRBV5-1,TRBJ1-1,TRBD1,few,CASSWGGQGGNTEAFF,TGCGCCAGCAGCTGGGGGGGACAGGGAGGAAACACTGAAGCTTTCTTT
TRBV6-5,TRBJ2-5,TRBD1,NA,CASSYEGGEETQYF,TGTGCCAGCAGTTACGAAGGGGGCGAGGAGACCCAGTACTTC
TRBV5-1,TRBJ2-7,TRBD2,NA,CASSPKLAGGPMASYEQYF,TGCGCCAGCAGCCCTAAACTAGCGGGAGGGCCAATGGCATCCTACGAGCAGTACTTC
TRBV30,TRBJ2-5,TRBD1,NA,CAWSVETGMGTQYF,TGTGCCTGGAGTGTTGAGACAGGGATGGGGACCCAGTACTTC
TRBV7-2,TRBJ1-1,NA,NA,CASSPNGGAGTEAFF,TGTGCCAGCAGCCCCAACGGGGGGGCGGGCACTGAAGCTTTCTTT
TRBV5-1,TRBJ2-6,NA,NA,CASSLQGSGANVLTF,TGCGCCAGCAGCTTGCAGGGATCGGGGGCCAACGTCCTGACTTTC
TRBV6-5,TRBJ1-6,NA,NA,CASSSQGSANSPLHF,TGTGCCAGCAGTTCTCAGGGGTCCGCGAATTCACCCCTCCACTTT
TRBV5-1,TRBJ1-5,NA,NA,CASSLASGSNQPQHF,TGCGCCAGCAGCTTGGCCTCGGGGAGCAATCAGCCCCAGCATTTT
TRBV9,TRBJ2-7,NA,NA,CASSVGEGIPRNEQYF,TGTGCCAGCAGCGTAGGTGAGGGCATTCCGAGGAACGAGCAGTACTTC
TRBV5-1,TRBJ2-2,NA,NA,CASSYGTGELFF,TGCGCCAGCAGCTACGGGACCGGGGAGCTGTTTTTT
TRBV28,TRBJ1-2,NA,NA,CASTGGGVFDGYTF,TGTGCCAGCACGGGTGGGGGGGTTTTTGATGGCTACACCTTC
TRBV5-1,TRBJ1-1,TRBD1,NA,CASSVRGLNTEAFF,TGCGCCAGCAGCGTCAGGGGGCTGAACACTGAAGCTTTCTTT
TRBV7-7,TRBJ2-3,NA,NA,CASSLAGGFDTQYF,TGTGCCAGCAGCTTAGCGGGGGGTTTCGATACGCAGTATTTT
TRBV7-4,TRBJ1-3,NA,NA,CASSLKWRARSGNTIYF,TGTGCCAGCAGCTTGAAGTGGAGGGCTAGGTCTGGAAACACCATATATTTT